The rows below give T cell receptor beta chains drawn from one sample of a study of PD-1 blockade in classical Hodgkin lymphoma. Clones were read by immunoSEQ multiplex PCR, and TCRdb kept only the in-frame ones, dropping some. The sample lists 95,000 to 100,000 clones; 80% to 90% were seen once. The starting material was peripheral blood mononuclear cells (PBMCs), obtained before the second cycle of nivolumab. Every receptor here comes from a human donor with classical Hodgkin lymphoma. CDR3s include the opening cysteine and the closing phenylalanine or tryptophan. The order of the fields is CDR3 protein, CDR3 DNA, D gene, J gene, V gene, clone size. The D gene is left open where the match is weak. Size values are once, few and many counts, or a class for expanded clones, and some rows have none.

CASSIITGKGGKETQYF TGTGCCAGTAGTATAATAACGGGAAAAGGTGGGAAAGAGACCCAGTACTTC - TRBJ2-5 TRBV19 -
CATKKTGVETQYF TGTGCCACCAAAAAAACAGGGGTAGAGACCCAGTACTTC TRBD1 TRBJ2-5 TRBV6-5 -
CATSRGLAPYEQYF TGTGCCACCAGCAGAGGACTAGCTCCCTACGAGCAGTACTTC TRBD2 TRBJ2-7 TRBV15 -
CASSRDSSSYNEQFF TGTGCCAGCAGCCGGGACAGTTCCTCCTACAATGAGCAGTTCTTC TRBD1 TRBJ2-1 TRBV5-8 -
CASSSGGDAGEQYF TGTGCCAGCTCCTCAGGGGGCGATGCGGGAGAGCAGTACTTC TRBD1 TRBJ2-7 TRBV18 -
CASSYAEYGDQETQYF TGTGCCAGCAGTTACGCGGAGTATGGGGACCAAGAGACCCAGTACTTC - TRBJ2-5 TRBV6-5 -
CASSSMQGDQPQHF TGTGCCAGCAGTTCTATGCAGGGTGACCAGCCCCAGCATTTT - TRBJ1-5 TRBV27 -
CAWSVKGQGLPNTEAFF TGTGCCTGGAGTGTAAAAGGACAGGGGTTACCGAACACTGAAGCTTTCTTT TRBD1 TRBJ1-1 TRBV30 -
CASSTGVHQPQHF TGTGCCAGCAGTACAGGGGTGCACCAGCCCCAGCATTTT TRBD1 TRBJ1-5 TRBV6-5 -
CASSIDLSRTYGYTF TGTGCCAGTAGTATAGATCTCAGCCGGACCTATGGCTACACCTTC - TRBJ1-2 TRBV19 few
CAWSLTGDYGYTF TGTGCCTGGAGTCTGACAGGGGACTATGGCTACACCTTC TRBD1 TRBJ1-2 TRBV30 -
CASSPEPWNEQFF TGTGCCAGTAGTCCCGAGCCATGGAATGAGCAGTTCTTC - TRBJ2-1 TRBV19 few
CASSLPGQAGRTDTQYF TGTGCCAGCAGCTTACCGGGCCAAGCGGGCCGCACAGATACGCAGTATTTT - TRBJ2-3 TRBV7-9 -
CASSFERGRVSYEQYF TGCGCCAGCAGCTTCGAGCGGGGGCGCGTTTCCTACGAGCAGTACTTC TRBD2 TRBJ2-7 TRBV5-1 -
CASSPPRQGLSYNEQFF TGTGCCAGTAGCCCTCCCCGACAGGGTTTATCCTACAATGAGCAGTTCTTC TRBD1 TRBJ2-1 TRBV19 -
CASSPSGTLPYNEQFF TGTGCCAGCAGCCCCTCCGGCACCCTTCCCTACAATGAGCAGTTCTTC - TRBJ2-1 TRBV5-4 -
CASSRGAPTDTQYF TGTGCCAGCAGTCGGGGCGCGCCCACAGATACGCAGTATTTT - TRBJ2-3 TRBV6-5 -